The 12 T cell receptor beta chains below were found in one sample sequenced in a study of immune characterization of retroperitoneal liposarcoma. TCRdb re-called the PCR reads with MiXCR, one entry per CDR3 protein. This sample has around 19,000 distinct CDR3 sequences, with more than 30% found just once. The sample taken for sequencing was blood. The receptors stem from a male donor with retroperitoneal liposarcoma.

This chain connects TRBV6-6 to TRBJ2-3; D may be TRBD1 (6 bases). V lost 6 bases and J 0 bases, leaving 10 bases between the germline ends. The CDR3 runs to 14 residues. Germline lookup yields CDR1 MNHNY and CDR2 SVGAGI (reference sequence). CDR3 residues: CASRDSPSTDTQYF. The CDR3 DNA follows: TGTGCCAGCAGGGACAGTCCCAGCACAGATACGCAGTATTTT.

The chain employs TRBV25-1 and TRBJ2-1; 9 nucleotides align to TRBD1. With V trimmed by 2 bases and J by 0 bases, 5 bases remained unmatched. Germline CDR1 MGHDK, CDR2 SYGVNS. The CDR3 is 17 amino acids. CDR3 sequence: CASSEKQGASSYNEQFF. CDR3 in DNA: TGTGCCAGCAGTGAAAAACAGGGGGCGAGCTCCTACAATGAGCAGTTCTTC.

Remarks on this clonotype: A much larger clonotype is one base distant, so this may be a read error. The chain combines TRBV6-9 with TRBJ2-2; D call uncertain. V was pared by 3 bases and J by 6 bases, with 11 bases between. CDR1 is MNHGY and CDR2 is SVAAGI in the germline V gene. The CDR3 loop spans 14 amino acids. The CDR3 DNA reads as TGTGCCAGCAGTTACACAGAAACGGCCGGGGAGCTGTTTTTT. Translation: CASSYTETAGELFF.

This clonotype has a handful of counts. This chain connects TRBV7-6 to TRBJ2-1; 13 bases fit TRBD2. Germline V gives CDR1 SGHVS, CDR2 FNYEAQ. Unmatched junction bases numbered 12, after V lost 1 base and J lost 9 bases. The CDR3 contains 18 residues. The CDR3: CASSLESGTSGVLGEQFF. As DNA, the CDR3 is TGTGCCAGCAGCTTAGAGTCCGGGACTAGCGGGGTTTTGGGTGAGCAGTTCTTC.

The chain links TRBV7-2 to TRBJ2-5; no reliable D call. CDR3 length: 15 amino acids. V dropped 0 bases and J dropped 11 bases, with 19 bases sitting between them. Germline loops: CDR1 SGHTA, CDR2 FQGNSA. The CDR3 sequence is CASSLAAGSYNEQYF. The DNA for the CDR3 is TGTGCCAGCAGCTTAGCCGCTGGCTCCTACAATGAGCAGTACTTC. Full variable domain (rest looked up from reference TRBV7-2 and TRBJ2-5): GAGVSQSPSNKVTEKGKDVELRCDPISGHTALYWYRQSLGQGLEFLIYFQGNSAPDKSGLPSDRFSAERTGGSVSTLTIQRTQQEDSAVYLCASSLAAGSYNEQYFGPGTRLLVL.

The chain recombines TRBV6-2 or TRBV6-3 with TRBJ2-2; the match to TRBD1 covers 8 bases. This CDR3 has 13 amino acids. Germline CDR1 MNHEY, CDR2 SVGEGT. V was clipped by 6 bases and J by 4 bases; unmatched bases: 1. In DNA form, the CDR3 reads TGTGCCAGCAGACAGGGGGGCACCGGGGAGCTGTTTTTT. It codes for CASRQGGTGELFF.

As regards this clonotype: This sequence may be a read error, since a much larger clone differs from it by one base. V is TRBV6-9 and J is TRBJ2-1; 8 nucleotides agree with TRBD2. The DNA end favors TRBJ2-7, so the J call may be wrong. Germline loops: CDR1 MNHGY, CDR2 SVAAGI. The CDR3 has 17 amino acids. Here the CDR3 reads CASSYGRLARGYNEQYF. The CDR3 DNA is TGTGCCAGCAGTTACGGGAGACTAGCGAGAGGGTACAATGAGCAGTACTTC.

The CDR3 here is CASRLGLSYEQYF. The CDR3 DNA reads TGTGCCAGCAGGCTTGGACTTTCTTACGAGCAGTACTTC. The chain links TRBV6-6 to TRBJ2-5, with D tentatively TRBD2 (5 bases). The DNA matches TRBJ2-7 better at its end, which makes the J call doubtful. This CDR3 spans 13 amino acids. Germline values: CDR1 MNHNY, CDR2 SVGAGI (reference sequence).

This clonotype was counted ten times or more. The rearrangement links TRBV6-1 to TRBJ2-7; D is unresolved. The V and J ends lost 8 bases and 2 bases respectively, with 16 bases between them. The CDR3 spans 14 residues. CDR1 is MNHNS and CDR2 is SASEGT in the germline V gene. CDR3 DNA: TGTGCCAGCGAAACCTCGGAGCCTCCCTACGAGCAGTACTTC. Encoded protein: CASETSEPPYEQYF.

V is TRBV6-1 and J is TRBJ2-3; the D is unclear. V was trimmed by 5 bases and J by 4 bases, leaving 10 bases between them. The CDR3 spans 13 residues. Germline V CDR1 and CDR2: MNHNS, SASEGT. CDR3 sequence reads: CASSPTGPDTQYF. The DNA for the CDR3 is TGTGCCAGCAGTCCGACTGGACCAGATACGCAGTATTTT.

This clonotype was counted a single time. The final CDR3 position lacks the conserved phenylalanine or tryptophan, pointing to a likely read error. No DNA is shown, since the ends of the CDR3 on it are uncertain; the CDR3 is the one TCRdb lists. CDR3 sequence: CAQQLIEN. The J gene is TRBJ2-5, the V gene TRBV7-1. TRBV7-1 is marked as an open reading frame, function uncertain. The CDR3 spans 8 amino acids, including both terminal residues.

The chain recombines TRBV6-2 or TRBV6-3 with TRBJ2-1; tentative D call: TRBD2 (7 bases). The tail of the sequence fits TRBJ2-7 better, so the J call may be wrong. This CDR3 is 17 amino acids long. Germline-derived CDR1 and CDR2 are MNHEY and SVGEGT. The CDR3 coding sequence is TGTGCCAGCAGTTCGCTAGGGGGGGGGCCGGCCGACAATGAGCAGTACTTC. This encodes CASSSLGGGPADNEQYF.